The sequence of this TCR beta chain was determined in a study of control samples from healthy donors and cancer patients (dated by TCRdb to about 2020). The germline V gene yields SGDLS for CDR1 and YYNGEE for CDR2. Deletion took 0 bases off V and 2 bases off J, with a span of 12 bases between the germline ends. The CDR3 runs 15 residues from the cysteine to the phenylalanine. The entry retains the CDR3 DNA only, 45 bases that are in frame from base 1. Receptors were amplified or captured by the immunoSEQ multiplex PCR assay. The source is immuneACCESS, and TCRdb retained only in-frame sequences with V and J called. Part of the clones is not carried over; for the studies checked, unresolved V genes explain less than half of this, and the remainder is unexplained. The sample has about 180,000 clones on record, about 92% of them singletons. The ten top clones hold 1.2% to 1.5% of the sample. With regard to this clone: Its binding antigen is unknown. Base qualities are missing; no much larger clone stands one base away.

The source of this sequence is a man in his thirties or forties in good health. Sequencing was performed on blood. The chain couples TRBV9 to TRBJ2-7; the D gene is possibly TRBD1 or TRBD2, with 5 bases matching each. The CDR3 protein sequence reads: CASSVGGDGTYEQYF. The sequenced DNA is TGTGCCAGCAGCGTAGGAGGGGACGGGACCTACGAGCAGTACTTC.